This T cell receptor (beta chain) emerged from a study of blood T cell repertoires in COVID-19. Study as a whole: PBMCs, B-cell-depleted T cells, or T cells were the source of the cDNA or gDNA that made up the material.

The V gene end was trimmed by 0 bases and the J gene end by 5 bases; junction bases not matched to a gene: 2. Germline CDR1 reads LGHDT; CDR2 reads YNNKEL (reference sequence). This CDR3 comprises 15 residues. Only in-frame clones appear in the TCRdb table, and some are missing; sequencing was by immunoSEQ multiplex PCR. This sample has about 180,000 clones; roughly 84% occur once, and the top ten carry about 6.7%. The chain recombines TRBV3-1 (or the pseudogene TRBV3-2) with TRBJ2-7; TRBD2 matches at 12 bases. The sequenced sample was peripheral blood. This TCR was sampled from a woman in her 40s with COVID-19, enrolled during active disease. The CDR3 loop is CASSQDRLAGDEQYF. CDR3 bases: TGTGCCAGCAGCCAAGATCGACTAGCGGGGGACGAGCAGTACTTC.